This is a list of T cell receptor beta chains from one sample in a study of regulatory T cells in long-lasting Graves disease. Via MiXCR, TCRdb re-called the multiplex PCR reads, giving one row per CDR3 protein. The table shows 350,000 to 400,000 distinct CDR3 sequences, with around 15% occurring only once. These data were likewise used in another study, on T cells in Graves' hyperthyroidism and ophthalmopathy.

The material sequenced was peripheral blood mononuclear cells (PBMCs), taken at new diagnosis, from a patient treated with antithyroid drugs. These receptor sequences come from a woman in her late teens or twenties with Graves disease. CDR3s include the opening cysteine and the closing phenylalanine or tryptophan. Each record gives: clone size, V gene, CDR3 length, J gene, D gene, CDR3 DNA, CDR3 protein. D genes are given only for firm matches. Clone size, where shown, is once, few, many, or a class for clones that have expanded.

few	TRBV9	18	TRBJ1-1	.	TGTGCCAGCAGCGAGAGCGGTATTGGACAGCCGATGAACACTGAAGCTTTCTTT	CASSESGIGQPMNTEAFF
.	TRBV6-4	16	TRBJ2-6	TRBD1	TGTGCCAGCAGTTCCGGGACAGGGTCTGGGGCCAACGTCCTGACTTTC	CASSSGTGSGANVLTF
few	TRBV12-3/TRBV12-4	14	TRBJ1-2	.	TGTGCCAGCAGCCCCGAGGCGTCCGTCTATGGCTACACCTTC	CASSPEASVYGYTF
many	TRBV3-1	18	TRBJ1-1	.	TGTGCCAGCAGCCGGAGGGGTAGGACGATAACCGGGAACACTGAAGCTTTCTTT	CASSRRGRTITGNTEAFF
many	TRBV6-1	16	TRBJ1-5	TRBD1	TGTGCCAGCAATCAGGACAGGGTGCGGGGGATTAAGCCCCAGCATTTT	CASNQDRVRGIKPQHF
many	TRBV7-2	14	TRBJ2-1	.	TGTGCCAGCAGCTTAGGGCCAGGGCGGGGTGAGCAGTTCTTC	CASSLGPGRGEQFF
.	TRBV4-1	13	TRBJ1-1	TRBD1	TGCGCCATCAGACAGGGGGCGAACACTGAAGCTTTCTTT	CAIRQGANTEAFF
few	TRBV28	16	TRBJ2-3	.	TGTGCCAGCAGTTTATCAGGGAGTGCACGCACAGATACGCAGTATTTT	CASSLSGSARTDTQYF
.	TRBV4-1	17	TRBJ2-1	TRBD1	TGCGCCAGCAGCCAAGGTCGACAGGGGGACTACTACAATGAGCAGTTCTTC	CASSQGRQGDYYNEQFF
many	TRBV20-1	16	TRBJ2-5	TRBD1	TGCAGTGCTAGAGATCGGGGACAGGGGGCACGAGAGACCCAGTACTTC	CSARDRGQGARETQYF
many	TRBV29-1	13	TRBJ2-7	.	TGCAGCGTTGAAGCTGGGGTCAACTACGAGCAGTACTTC	CSVEAGVNYEQYF
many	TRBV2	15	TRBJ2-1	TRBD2	TGTGCCAGCAGTGAAGGGTTTGGGGGGGGGAGGGAGCAGTTCTTC	CASSEGFGGGREQFF
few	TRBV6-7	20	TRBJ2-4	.	TGTGCCAGCAGTTATATCACTGACAAGGGGCCACGCGGGTCCAAAAACATTCAGTACTTC	CASSYITDKGPRGSKNIQYF
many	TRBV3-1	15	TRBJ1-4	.	TGTGCCAGCAGCCGGAATTCAGCCTTGGGAGAAAAACTGTTTTTT	CASSRNSALGEKLFF
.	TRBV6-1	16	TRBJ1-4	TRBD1	TGTGCCAGCAGTGCCCGGGACAGTGCAACTAATGAAAAACTGTTTTTT	CASSARDSATNEKLFF
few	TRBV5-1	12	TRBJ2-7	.	TGCGCCAGCAGCTTGGGTTCTGGGAAGCAGTACTTC	CASSLGSGKQYF
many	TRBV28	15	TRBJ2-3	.	TGTGCCAGCAGCTTCCTCGACAGGCCGACAGATACGCAGTATTTT	CASSFLDRPTDTQYF
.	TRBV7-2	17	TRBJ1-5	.	TGTGCCAGCAGCTTAGCCCCGACAGGTACTAGCAATCAGCCCCAGCATTTT	CASSLAPTGTSNQPQHF
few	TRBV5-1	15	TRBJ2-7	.	TGCGCCAGCAGCTTGGATCACGCGACATGGTACGAGCAGTACTTC	CASSLDHATWYEQYF
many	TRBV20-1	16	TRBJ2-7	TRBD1	TGCAGTGCTAGTTTAGCTGGACAGGGGAGAAACTACGAACAGTACTTC	CSASLAGQGRNYEQYF
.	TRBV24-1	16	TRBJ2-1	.	TGTGCCACCAGTGACTCCACTGGTAACACCTACAATGAGCAGTTCTTC	CATSDSTGNTYNEQFF
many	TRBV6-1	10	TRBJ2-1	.	TGTGCCAGCAGGGACGGTGAGCAGTTCTTC	CASRDGEQFF
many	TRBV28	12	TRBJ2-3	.	TGTGCCAGCAGTGAAACTTCAGATACGCAGTATTTT	CASSETSDTQYF
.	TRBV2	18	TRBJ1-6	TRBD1	TGTGCCAGCAAACAGGGACAGGGGGCCCCTGTTCGAAATTCACCCCTCCACTTT	CASKQGQGAPVRNSPLHF
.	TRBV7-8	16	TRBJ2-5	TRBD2	TGTGCCAGCAGCTTAGCGCGTAGCGGGGGAGGGGAGACCCAGTACTTC	CASSLARSGGGETQYF
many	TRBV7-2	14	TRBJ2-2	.	TGTGCCAGCAGCCCCTGGATGGGGACCGGGGAGCTGTTTTTT	CASSPWMGTGELFF
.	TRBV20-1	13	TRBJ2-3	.	TGCAGTGCTAGCGGGCATAGCACAGATACGCAGTATTTT	CSASGHSTDTQYF
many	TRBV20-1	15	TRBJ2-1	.	TGCAGTGGGGAGGTTAGCGGCCTCTCCTACAATGAGCAGTTCTTC	CSGEVSGLSYNEQFF
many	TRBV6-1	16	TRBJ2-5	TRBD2	TGTGCCAGCAGGATAATACCCGGGACTACTCAAGAGACCCAGTACTTC	CASRIIPGTTQETQYF
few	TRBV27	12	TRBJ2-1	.	TGTGCCAGCAGACCAGGTCCGGGTGAGCAGTTCTTC	CASRPGPGEQFF
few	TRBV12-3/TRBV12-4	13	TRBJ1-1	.	TGTGCCAGCAAGGGGTCCCTGGCCACTGAAGCTTTCTTT	CASKGSLATEAFF
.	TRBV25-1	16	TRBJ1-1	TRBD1	TGTGCCAGCAGTGTAGGATCCGGGACAGGCGCTACTGAAGCTTTCTTT	CASSVGSGTGATEAFF
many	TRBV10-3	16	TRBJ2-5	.	TGTGCCATCAGTGCCGGGAATGGGCAGGGGATTCAGACCCAGTACTTC	CAISAGNGQGIQTQYF
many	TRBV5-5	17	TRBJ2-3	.	TGTGCCAGCAGCTTTCCGGGGGAGGCATCTAGCACAGATACGCAGTATTTT	CASSFPGEASSTDTQYF
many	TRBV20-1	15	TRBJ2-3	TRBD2	TGCAGTGCTAGTTCACTAGCGGGGTACACAGATACGCAGTATTTT	CSASSLAGYTDTQYF
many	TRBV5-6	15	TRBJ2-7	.	TGTGCCAGCAGCTTGGTGGACAGCTTCAGCTACGAGCAGTACTTC	CASSLVDSFSYEQYF
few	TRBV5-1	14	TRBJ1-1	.	TGCGCCAGCAGCTTTGACGGCCAGAACACTGAAGCTTTCTTT	CASSFDGQNTEAFF
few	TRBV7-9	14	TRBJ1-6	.	TGTGCCAGCAGCTTAACGCCAGAGAATTCACCCCTCCACTTT	CASSLTPENSPLHF
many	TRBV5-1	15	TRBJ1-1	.	TGCGCCAGCAGCTTGGCGGCAGGGGCAGGGACTGAAGCTTTCTTT	CASSLAAGAGTEAFF
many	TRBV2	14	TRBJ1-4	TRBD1	TGTGCCAGCAGTATGCGACAGGGGGCTGAAAAACTGTTTTTT	CASSMRQGAEKLFF
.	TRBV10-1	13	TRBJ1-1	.	TGCGCCAGCAGTGGGGCATCGGGGACTGAAGCTTTCTTT	CASSGASGTEAFF
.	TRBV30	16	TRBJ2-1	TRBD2	TGTGCCTCAGAGTTAATTAGCGGGGGGCACTACAATGAGCAGTTCTTC	CASELISGGHYNEQFF
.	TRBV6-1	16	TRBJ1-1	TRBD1	TGTGCCAGCAGTCATAACTGGGGACAGGGGGCGGCTGAAGCTTTCTTT	CASSHNWGQGAAEAFF
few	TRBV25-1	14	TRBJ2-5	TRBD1	TGTGCCAGCAGTGTCCTCAGGGGGCCGGAGACCCAGTACTTC	CASSVLRGPETQYF
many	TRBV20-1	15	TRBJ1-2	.	TGCAGTGCTCACCCCCGGGGAAACCACTATAATGGCTACACCTTC	CSAHPRGNHYNGYTF
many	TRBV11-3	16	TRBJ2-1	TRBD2	TGTGCCAGCAGCTTAGATTCGGGGGAGGGCTACAATGAGCAGTTCTTC	CASSLDSGEGYNEQFF
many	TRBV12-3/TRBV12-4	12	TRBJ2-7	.	TGTGCCAGCAGTTCGACAGCGTACGAGCAGTACTTC	CASSSTAYEQYF
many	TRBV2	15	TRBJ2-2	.	TGTGCCAGCACCCAGGACTCGCGGGTGGACGGGGAGCTGTTTTTT	CASTQDSRVDGELFF
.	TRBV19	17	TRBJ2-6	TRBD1	TGTGCCAGTAGCCCCAGGGGGATGAGCTCTGGGGCCAACGTCCTGACTTTC	CASSPRGMSSGANVLTF
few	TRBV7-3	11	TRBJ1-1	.	TGTGCCAGCAGCTCCGGACAGACGACTTTCTTT	CASSSGQTTFF
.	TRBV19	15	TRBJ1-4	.	TGTGCCAGTCTCCCCAGACGGAGTAATGATGAAAAACTGTTTTTT	CASLPRRSNDEKLFF
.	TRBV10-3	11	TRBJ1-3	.	TGTGCCAGCGGCCCTGGAAACACCATATATTTT	CASGPGNTIYF
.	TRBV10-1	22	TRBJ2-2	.	TGCGCCAGCAGTGAGTCCGCCCCGGGGGAACTGCTGAAGGTAACGAACACCGGGGAGCTGTTTTTT	CASSESAPGELLKVTNTGELFF